Reported below is one TCR beta chain. This clonotype was observed a handful of times. Its antigen is still unknown. No much larger clone exists at a distance of one base, and base qualities are not known. The germline V gene specifies SQVTM as CDR1 and ANQGSEA as CDR2. The CDR3, cysteine through phenylalanine, is 11 amino acids long. Just CDR3 DNA is preserved here, 33 bases in frame from base 1. V lost 7 bases and J lost 9 bases; the stretch between them is 16 bases long. This specimen belongs to a study of T-cell memory formation after mild COVID-19 (dated by TCRdb to the early 2020s). Regarding the research as a whole: TCR sequence clusters from the two donors were found to be largely donor specific. T-cell clones expanding and contracting after mild COVID-19 in two donors were tracked by longitudinal TCRalpha and TCRbeta repertoire sequencing. Two young, previously healthy adult volunteers, one female and one male, were included in the cohort.

Ficoll-Paque density gradient centrifugation was the method used to isolate PBMCs. The data were produced on an Illumina NovaSeq 6000. Using 5'RACE with constant-segment primers, TCRalpha and TCRbeta cDNA libraries were constructed, with sample barcodes and unique molecular identifiers added in the process. Trizol reagent was used to extract RNA from every sample. The libraries were amplified in two PCR steps, and the second step added a second sample barcode and Illumina TruSeq adapters. Libraries were sequenced on an Illumina NovaSeq with 2 x 150 bp paired-end reads. Regarding the original processing steps: With migec v1.2.7, reads were demultiplexed and then collapsed into UMI-guided consensus sequences. Using mixcr v2.1.11, UMI consensuses were aligned to TRA and TRB V and J templates and then assembled into clonotypes. A clonotype was counted as expanded or contracted only when both edgeR and NoisET called the clonotype significant, with the noise models trained on biological replicates. For edgeR calls, a false discovery rate-adjusted p below 0.01 and a log2 fold-change threshold of 1 were applied. As an exploratory analysis of dynamics, max-normalized trajectories of the 1000 most abundant clonotypes were examined by PCA with hierarchical clustering. Separately sequenced CD4+ and CD8+ repertoires were used to assign the CD4 or CD8 phenotype of responding clones. Using fastp at Q25 and MiXCR, TCRdb reprocessed the public reads and kept productive beta chains. Records with the same CDR3 protein are collapsed into one entry carrying the most frequent genes and DNA. These V and J calls are TCRdb output, not the study's own analysis. Within this sample are some 600,000 distinct CDR3 sequences, with approximately 15% of them counted one time only. 8.1% of the sample belongs to the ten largest clones.

Study-level results and caveats: The second-wave clones that peaked on day 37 were not confirmed to be SARS-CoV-2 specific. The detection of some responding clones in pre-infection memory suggests that pre-existing cross-reactive memory T cells joined the SARS-CoV-2 response. Clones contracting from day 15 to 85 had balanced CD4/CD8 phenotypes, while a second wave expanding from day 15 to 37 was biased towards CD4+. Contracting CD4+ clones were located mainly in the CM and EM memory subsets, whereas CD8+ clones were found to be enriched in EMRA. Only two mild cases were covered by the study, and larger cohorts that include severe cases with pre-infection samples were considered necessary.

The sequencing sample was made of PBMCs or a T cell subset sorted from them (not recorded which). The clonotype originates from an adult woman who had mild COVID-19 (a few samples of this study predate the infection). The sample titles of this study are shuffled in the database, so cell type and time point are left out; the donor was told from shared clones. The chain is encoded by TRBV29-1 joined to TRBJ2-7, with TRBD1 tentatively as D gene (5 bases match). The CDR3 reads as follows: CSAGEGVVQYF. The sequenced DNA is TGCAGCGCTGGGGAAGGGGTAGTGCAGTACTTC.